This TCR beta chain is from a study of monozygotic twins with inflammatory bowel disease. As concerns this clonotype: The antigen remains undetermined.

Germline CDR1 and CDR2: SGHAT and FQDESV (reference sequence). The CDR3 is 18 amino acids. Study-level points and caveats: The co-twins with IBD showed lower TCRbeta diversity (inverse Simpson) than their healthy siblings. Perhaps reflecting limited power, concordant and discordant twins did not differ in repertoire similarity.

UMIs bearing a 6-nucleotide sample barcode were added through template switching. TCRdb re-called the 5' RACE reads, yielding one record per CDR3 amino acid sequence without DNA. Across about 330,000 distinct CDR3 sequences, the top ten clones capture around 2% of the sample. No T cells were sorted before total RNA was taken from whole blood. What was sequenced was blood. This sequence originates from a human donor with ulcerative colitis or Crohn's disease, or a healthy co-twin of an affected twin (not recorded which). The chain couples TRBV11-1 to TRBJ1-2; TCRdb lists TRBD1, though no DNA is available to test this call. The CDR3 spells CASSLDPGQGGRLYGYTF.